This T cell receptor (beta chain) was observed in a study of shared clonotypes between healthy human individuals. Study information: Plates per donor: three CD4 naive, three CD4 memory, two CD8 naive, one CD8 memory.

Donors, healthy HIV-negative adults, lacked recent acute infections or vaccinations. Naive CD45RA+ and memory CD45RA-negative subsets were split from CD4+ cells. This clone was recorded only once. Its target is unknown. The repertoire was sequenced with immunoSEQ multiplex PCR; TCRdb's copy has only in-frame clones and lacks some. The data contain over 2 million clones, 85% to 95% of them singletons. Germline V gene data show CDR1 as LGHNT and CDR2 as FRNRAP. This CDR3 has 15 amino acids. V lost 6 bases, J lost 3 bases, and 6 bases stayed unmatched. Study-level points and caveats: In a few donors, around 4.5% of naive CD4 clonotypes appeared in common.

The sequencing input was naive CD4+ T cells sorted from blood. Subset specified: CD45RA+ positively selected. The chain couples TRBV12-5 to TRBJ2-3; 10 nucleotides match TRBD1. The sequence was obtained from a young man in good health. CDR3 sequence: CASGMGTGETDTQYF. CDR3 in DNA: TGTGCTAGTGGAATGGGGACAGGGGAGACAGATACGCAGTATTTT. Filled out from reference TRBV12-5 and TRBJ2-3, the complete variable domain reads DARVTQTPRHKVTEMGQEVTMRCQPILGHNTVFWYRQTMMQGLELLAYFRNRAPLDDSGMPKDRFSAEMPDATLATLKIQPSEPRDSAVYFCASGMGTGETDTQYFGPGTRLTVL.